This T cell receptor beta chain was captured in a study of T cell responses to AZD1222 COVID-19 vaccine. Germline assignment: CDR1 SGHAT and CDR2 FQDESV (reference sequence). Between the trimmed V and J ends, which lost 1 base and 2 bases, there was a span of 15 bases. This CDR3 is built from 16 residues. The data were produced by immunoSEQ multiplex PCR, yet TCRdb's version contains in-frame clones alone and is incomplete. The sample holds some 130,000 clones, 70% to 90% seen once. The sequenced sample was peripheral blood, obtained on day 0 of AZD1222 vaccination. The chain recombines TRBV11-1 with TRBJ2-7, with unresolved D. The sequence came from an adult in good health. This CDR3 reads CASSLVVASHPYEQYF. The CDR3 bases are TGTGCCAGCAGCTTAGTGGTGGCCTCTCACCCCTACGAGCAGTACTTC.